The rows below give T cell receptor beta chains drawn from one sample of a study of Ad26.COV2.S vaccination and SARS-CoV-2 variants. Clones were read by immunoSEQ multiplex PCR, and TCRdb kept only the in-frame ones, dropping some. Of a few hundred thousand clones in the sample, around 92% were seen once. Sequenced material: peripheral blood, taken in a trial of Ad26.COV2.S vaccine versus placebo. These receptors all stem from a person between 18 and 59 years old who received the Ad26.COV2.S COVID-19 vaccine or a placebo. Both conserved end residues are part of each CDR3. D genes are given only for firm matches. A clone size is listed for some rows: how often the clone was seen (once, few, many), or a class if it is expanded.

J: TRBJ2-1; V: TRBV25-1; size: NA; D: TRBD2; DNA: TGTGCCAGCAGTGCTGGCGGGGGGACCCGGGGTGAGCAGTTCTTC; CDR3: CASSAGGGTRGEQFF
J: TRBJ2-5; V: TRBV5-1; size: NA; D: NA; DNA: TGCGCCAGCAGCCCGACAGGCCGAATTGGCCAAGAGACCCAGTACTTC; CDR3: CASSPTGRIGQETQYF
J: TRBJ2-5; V: TRBV5-8; size: NA; D: NA; DNA: TGTGCCAGCAGCTTGGAGTTAGGGCGGCAAGAGACCCAGTACTTC; CDR3: CASSLELGRQETQYF
J: TRBJ1-1; V: TRBV6-5; size: NA; D: NA; DNA: TGTGCCAGCAGTCCCCCTGGGGACACTGAAGCTTTCTTT; CDR3: CASSPPGDTEAFF
J: TRBJ1-2; V: TRBV5-6; size: NA; D: NA; DNA: TGTGCCAGCAGTTTAGGGGACTATGGCTACACCTTC; CDR3: CASSLGDYGYTF
J: TRBJ2-2; V: TRBV5-1; size: NA; D: TRBD2; DNA: TGCGCCAGCAGCTTCGGACTAGCGGGGTTGGTCCCGGGGACCGGGGAGCTGTTTTTT; CDR3: CASSFGLAGLVPGTGELFF
J: TRBJ2-1; V: TRBV2; size: NA; D: TRBD1; DNA: TGTGCCAGCGCGACAGGGGTGAGATTCAATGAGCAGTTCTTC; CDR3: CASATGVRFNEQFF
J: TRBJ2-7; V: TRBV19; size: NA; D: NA; DNA: TGTGCCAGTAGTATAGCGAGCTCCTACGAGCAGTACTTC; CDR3: CASSIASSYEQYF
J: TRBJ1-6; V: TRBV24-1; size: NA; D: TRBD1; DNA: TGTGCCACCCGACGGACAGGGGGTAAATCACCCCTCCACTTT; CDR3: CATRRTGGKSPLHF
J: TRBJ2-7; V: TRBV6-5; size: NA; D: TRBD1; DNA: TGTGCCAGCAACCCCGGGACAGGGTACTACGAGCAGTACTTC; CDR3: CASNPGTGYYEQYF
J: TRBJ2-7; V: TRBV5-1; size: NA; D: TRBD1; DNA: TGCGCCAGCAGCCCCACCGGGACAGGAGAAAACGAGCAGTACTTC; CDR3: CASSPTGTGENEQYF
J: TRBJ1-5; V: TRBV6-6; size: NA; D: TRBD1; DNA: TGTGCCAGCTCGGACAGGGCGGGTAATCAGCCCCAGCATTTT; CDR3: CASSDRAGNQPQHF
J: TRBJ1-2; V: TRBV7-9; size: NA; D: NA; DNA: TGTGCCAGCACCGTTTTACAGGGCCCCCATGGCTACACCTTC; CDR3: CASTVLQGPHGYTF
J: TRBJ1-2; V: TRBV19; size: NA; D: TRBD1; DNA: TGTGCCAGTAGTATCGTGGGACAGGGCAACTATGGCTACACCTTC; CDR3: CASSIVGQGNYGYTF
J: TRBJ2-1; V: TRBV5-1; size: NA; D: TRBD2; DNA: TGCGCCAGCAGCTTGGGACTAGCCCTCTCCTACAATGAGCAGTTCTTC; CDR3: CASSLGLALSYNEQFF
J: TRBJ1-1; V: TRBV7-9; size: NA; D: NA; DNA: TGTGCCAGCAGCCAAGAAACAGGGCTAGGGAACACTGAAGCTTTCTTT; CDR3: CASSQETGLGNTEAFF
J: TRBJ1-6; V: TRBV9; size: NA; D: NA; DNA: TGTGCCAGCAGCGTAGATTTGGGCACCAATAATTCACCCCTCCACTTT; CDR3: CASSVDLGTNNSPLHF
J: TRBJ2-2; V: TRBV6-5; size: NA; D: TRBD2; DNA: TGTGCCAGCACGGGGAGGGGAGGCACCGGGGAGCTGTTTTTT; CDR3: CASTGRGGTGELFF
J: TRBJ1-2; V: TRBV6-6; size: NA; D: TRBD1; DNA: TGTGCCAGCGAACCGAGGACAGGGCCGCCCGGCTACACCTTC; CDR3: CASEPRTGPPGYTF
J: TRBJ2-7; V: TRBV7-6; size: NA; D: NA; DNA: TGTGCCAGCAGCTTAGCGCTCCGGGGGCCCCTCTCCTACGAGCAGTACTTC; CDR3: CASSLALRGPLSYEQYF
J: TRBJ2-1; V: TRBV9; size: NA; D: TRBD2; DNA: TGTGCCAGCAGCGTAGAGGGACTAGCGAACAATGAGCAGTTCTTC; CDR3: CASSVEGLANNEQFF
J: TRBJ1-1; V: TRBV7-9; size: NA; D: NA; DNA: TGTGCCAGCAGCTTACCTGGCCCGGGGGAAGCTTTCTTT; CDR3: CASSLPGPGEAFF
J: TRBJ2-4; V: TRBV3-1/TRBV3-2; size: NA; D: NA; DNA: TGTGCCAGCAGCCATGTGTCGGTGGGCAAAAACATTCAGTACTTC; CDR3: CASSHVSVGKNIQYF
J: TRBJ2-6; V: TRBV4-3; size: NA; D: TRBD1; DNA: TGCGCCAGCAGCCAAGGGGACAGGGGCTCTGGGGCCAACGTCCTGACTTTC; CDR3: CASSQGDRGSGANVLTF
J: TRBJ2-7; V: TRBV7-8; size: NA; D: TRBD1; DNA: TGTGCCAGCAGCTTAGGGCGACAGGGAATCTTCCACGAGCAGTACTTC; CDR3: CASSLGRQGIFHEQYF
J: TRBJ2-3; V: TRBV7-9; size: NA; D: NA; DNA: TGTGCCAGCAGCTTAGATGTGGTAATCACAGATACGCAGTATTTT; CDR3: CASSLDVVITDTQYF
J: TRBJ2-7; V: TRBV4-3; size: NA; D: TRBD2; DNA: TGCGCCAGCAGCCAAGCCGGGACTAGCGGCTACGAGCAGTACTTC; CDR3: CASSQAGTSGYEQYF
J: TRBJ1-1; V: TRBV6-5; size: NA; D: NA; DNA: TGTGCCAGCCGACCTTTCTGGGGGAACACTGAAGCTTTCTTT; CDR3: CASRPFWGNTEAFF
J: TRBJ1-1; V: TRBV5-8; size: NA; D: TRBD1; DNA: TGTGCCAGCAGCTTGGCCGGGACAGGGGGGCGCGGAGCTTTCTTT; CDR3: CASSLAGTGGRGAFF
J: TRBJ2-7; V: TRBV19; size: NA; D: NA; DNA: TGTGCCAGTAGTTCCGGGGGGCAGGGGGCCTACGAGCAGTACTTC; CDR3: CASSSGGQGAYEQYF
J: TRBJ2-7; V: TRBV6-2/TRBV6-3; size: few; D: TRBD1; DNA: TGTGCCAGCAGCCAGACAGGGTTCCCTTACTACGAGCAGTACTTC; CDR3: CASSQTGFPYYEQYF
J: TRBJ1-1; V: TRBV4-1; size: NA; D: NA; DNA: TGCGCCAGCAGCCGAGGGACTCCACCACAGAACACTGAAGCTTTCTTT; CDR3: CASSRGTPPQNTEAFF
J: TRBJ2-1; V: TRBV7-9; size: NA; D: TRBD1; DNA: TGTGCCAGCAGCCCGGGACAGGGCTCCTACAATGAGCAGTTCTTC; CDR3: CASSPGQGSYNEQFF